This T cell receptor beta chain derives from a study of CD4 T cells in relation to SARS-CoV-2 and coronaviruses. Whole-study context: The restricting HLA molecule for shared crossreactive spike epitopes was mapped.

Unexposed donor CD4+ T cells date from about 2011-2018, before the COVID-19 pandemic. Isolation of CD4+ T cells took place after less than 13 days in culture. Sequencing was performed with immunoSEQ multiplex PCR; in TCRdb, only in-frame clones are kept and a portion is missing. The repertoire holds under 14,000 clones, 74% seen once, with 18% in the top ten. Of note for this clone: Its antigen remains unknown.

Material: CD4+ T cells from PBMCs, cultured in vitro. This TCR derives from a human donor in good health.

CDR3 sequence: CASSLSRGPDTQYF. CDR3 bases: TGTGCCAGCAGCTTATCCAGGGGACCAGATACGCAGTATTTT. This chain uses TRBV11-1 with TRBJ2-3, with D maybe TRBD1 (6 bases). Between the trimmed V and J ends, which lost 2 bases and 4 bases, there was a span of 10 bases. The CDR3 length is 14 residues. The germline CDR1 and CDR2 sequences are SGHAT and FQDESV (reference sequence).